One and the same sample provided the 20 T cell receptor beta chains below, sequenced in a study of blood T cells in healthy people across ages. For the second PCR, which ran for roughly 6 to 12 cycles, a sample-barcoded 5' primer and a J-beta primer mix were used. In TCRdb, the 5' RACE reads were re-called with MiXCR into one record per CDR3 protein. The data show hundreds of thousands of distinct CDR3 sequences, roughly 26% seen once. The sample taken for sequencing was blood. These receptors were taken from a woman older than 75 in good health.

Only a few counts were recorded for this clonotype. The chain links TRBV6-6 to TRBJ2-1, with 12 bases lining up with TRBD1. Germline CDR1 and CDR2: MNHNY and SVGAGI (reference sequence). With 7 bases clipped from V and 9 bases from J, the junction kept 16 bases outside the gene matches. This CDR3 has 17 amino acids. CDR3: CASNFGTGGPTSFEQFF. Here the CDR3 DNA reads TGTGCCAGCAATTTTGGGACAGGGGGCCCCACGTCTTTTGAGCAGTTCTTC.

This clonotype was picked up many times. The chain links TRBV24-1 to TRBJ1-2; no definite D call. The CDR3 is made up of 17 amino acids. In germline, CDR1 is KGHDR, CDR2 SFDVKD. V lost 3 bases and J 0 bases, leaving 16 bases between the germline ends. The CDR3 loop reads CATSDARTGPSNYGYTF. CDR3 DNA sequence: TGTGCCACCAGTGATGCCAGAACCGGGCCCTCTAACTATGGCTACACCTTC.

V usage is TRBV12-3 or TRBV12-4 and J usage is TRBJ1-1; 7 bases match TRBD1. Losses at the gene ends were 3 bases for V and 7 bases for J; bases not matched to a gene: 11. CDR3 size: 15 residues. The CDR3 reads CASSFRGQALYEAFF. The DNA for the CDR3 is TGTGCCAGCAGTTTTAGGGGGCAAGCCCTCTATGAAGCTTTCTTT.

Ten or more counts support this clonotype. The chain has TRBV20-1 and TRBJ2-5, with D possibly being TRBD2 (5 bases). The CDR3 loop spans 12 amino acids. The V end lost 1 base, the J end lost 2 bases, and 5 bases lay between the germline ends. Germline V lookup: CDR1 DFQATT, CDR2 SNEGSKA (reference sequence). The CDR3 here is CSARAGQETQYF. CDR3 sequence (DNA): TGCAGTGCTAGAGCGGGACAAGAGACCCAGTACTTC.

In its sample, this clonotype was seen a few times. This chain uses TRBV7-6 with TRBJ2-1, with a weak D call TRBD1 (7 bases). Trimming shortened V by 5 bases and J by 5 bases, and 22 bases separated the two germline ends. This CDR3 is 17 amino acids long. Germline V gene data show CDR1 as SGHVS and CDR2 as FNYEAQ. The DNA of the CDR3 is TGTGCCAGCAGCCGCGGGGTGACAGGGATGCTCAACAATGAGCAGTTCTTC. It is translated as CASSRGVTGMLNNEQFF.

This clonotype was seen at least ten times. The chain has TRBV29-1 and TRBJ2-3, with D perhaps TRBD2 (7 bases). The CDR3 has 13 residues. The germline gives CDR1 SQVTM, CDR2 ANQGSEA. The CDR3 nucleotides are TGCAACACTGGGAGGGGGGGGACAGATACGCAGTATTTT. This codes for CNTGRGGTDTQYF.

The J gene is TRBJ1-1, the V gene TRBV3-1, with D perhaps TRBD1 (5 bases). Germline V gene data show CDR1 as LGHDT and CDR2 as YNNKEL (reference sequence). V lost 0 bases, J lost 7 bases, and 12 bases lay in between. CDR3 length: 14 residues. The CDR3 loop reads CASSQERGIGEAFF. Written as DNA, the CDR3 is TGTGCCAGCAGCCAAGAACGGGGGATAGGTGAAGCTTTCTTT.

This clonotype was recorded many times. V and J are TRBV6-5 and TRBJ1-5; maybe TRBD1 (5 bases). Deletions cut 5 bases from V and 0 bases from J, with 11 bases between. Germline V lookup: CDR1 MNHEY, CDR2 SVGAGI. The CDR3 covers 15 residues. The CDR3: CASSLRDGSNQPQHF. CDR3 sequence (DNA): TGTGCCAGCAGTCTCCGGGACGGTAGCAATCAGCCCCAGCATTTT.

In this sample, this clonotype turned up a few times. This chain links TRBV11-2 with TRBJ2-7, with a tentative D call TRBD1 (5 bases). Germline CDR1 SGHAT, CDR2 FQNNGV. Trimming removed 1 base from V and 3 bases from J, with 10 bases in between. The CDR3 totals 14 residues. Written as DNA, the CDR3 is TGTGCCAGCAGCTTAGTAGTAGGGGTCTACGAGCAGTACTTC. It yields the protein CASSLVVGVYEQYF.

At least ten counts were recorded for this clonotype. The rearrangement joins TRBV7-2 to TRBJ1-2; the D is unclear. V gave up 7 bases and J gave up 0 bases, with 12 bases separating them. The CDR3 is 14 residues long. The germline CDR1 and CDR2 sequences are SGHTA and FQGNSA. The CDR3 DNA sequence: TGTGCCAGCATCCTAGGGTACGCTAACTATGGCTACACCTTC. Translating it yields CASILGYANYGYTF.

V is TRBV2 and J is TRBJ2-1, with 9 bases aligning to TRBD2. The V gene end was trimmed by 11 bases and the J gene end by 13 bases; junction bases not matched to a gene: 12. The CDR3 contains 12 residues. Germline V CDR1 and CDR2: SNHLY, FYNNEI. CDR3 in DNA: TGTGCCCGGTCGTACATAGCGGGGGTACAGTTCTTC. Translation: CARSYIAGVQFF. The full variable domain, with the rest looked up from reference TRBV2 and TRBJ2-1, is EPEVTQTPSHQVTQMGQEVILRCVPISNHLYFYWYRQILGQKVEFLVSFYNNEISEKSEIFDDQFSVERPDGSNFTLKIRSTKLEDSAMYFCARSYIAGVQFFGPGTRLTVL.

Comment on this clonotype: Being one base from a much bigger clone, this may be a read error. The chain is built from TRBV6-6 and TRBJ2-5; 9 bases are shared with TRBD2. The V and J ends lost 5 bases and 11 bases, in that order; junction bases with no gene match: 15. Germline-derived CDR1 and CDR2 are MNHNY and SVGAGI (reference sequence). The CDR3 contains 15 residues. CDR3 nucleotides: TGTGCCAGCAGTGCACGGACTAGCGCTGACAATGAGCAGTACTTC. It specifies CASSARTSADNEQYF.

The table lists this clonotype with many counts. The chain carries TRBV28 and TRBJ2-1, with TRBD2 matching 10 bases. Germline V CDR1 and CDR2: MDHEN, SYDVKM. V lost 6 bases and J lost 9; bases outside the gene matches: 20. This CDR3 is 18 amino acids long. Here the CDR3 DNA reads TGTGCCAGCAGGGTACTAAGCGGGGGGGCCGGATTAATCAGTGAGCAGTTCTTC. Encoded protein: CASRVLSGGAGLISEQFF.

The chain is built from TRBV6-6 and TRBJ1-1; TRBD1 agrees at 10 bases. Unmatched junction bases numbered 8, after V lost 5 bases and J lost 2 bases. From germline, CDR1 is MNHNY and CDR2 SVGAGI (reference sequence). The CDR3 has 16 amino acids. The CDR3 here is CASSVDRGLSNTEAFF. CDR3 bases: TGTGCCAGCAGTGTCGACAGGGGGCTTAGTAACACTGAAGCTTTCTTT.

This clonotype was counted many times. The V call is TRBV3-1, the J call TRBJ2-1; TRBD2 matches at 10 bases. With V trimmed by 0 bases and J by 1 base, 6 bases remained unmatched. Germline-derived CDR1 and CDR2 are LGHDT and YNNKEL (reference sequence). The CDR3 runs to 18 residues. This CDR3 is CASSQDRASGGSYNEQFF. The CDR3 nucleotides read TGTGCCAGCAGCCAAGATCGGGCTAGCGGGGGATCCTACAATGAGCAGTTCTTC.

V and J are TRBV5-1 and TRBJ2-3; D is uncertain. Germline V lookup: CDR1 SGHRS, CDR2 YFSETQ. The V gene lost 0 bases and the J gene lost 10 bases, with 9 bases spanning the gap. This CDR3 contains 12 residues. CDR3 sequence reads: CASSLGSDAQYF. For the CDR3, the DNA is TGCGCCAGCAGCTTGGGTTCTGATGCGCAGTATTTT.

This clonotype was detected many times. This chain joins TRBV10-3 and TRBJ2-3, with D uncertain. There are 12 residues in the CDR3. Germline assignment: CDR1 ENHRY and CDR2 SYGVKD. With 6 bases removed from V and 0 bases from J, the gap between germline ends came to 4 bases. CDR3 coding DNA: TGTGCCATCAGGTCTAGCACAGATACGCAGTATTTT. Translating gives CAIRSSTDTQYF.

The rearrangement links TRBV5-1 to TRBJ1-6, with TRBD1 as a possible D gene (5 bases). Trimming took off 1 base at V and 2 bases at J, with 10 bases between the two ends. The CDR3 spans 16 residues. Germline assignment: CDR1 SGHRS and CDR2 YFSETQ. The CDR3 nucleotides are TGCGCCAGCAGCTTGCGACAGAGCGCCTATAATTCACCCCTCCACTTT. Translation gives CASSLRQSAYNSPLHF. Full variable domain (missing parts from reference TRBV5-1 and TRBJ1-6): KAGVTQTPRYLIKTRGQQVTLSCSPISGHRSVSWYQQTPGQGLQFLFEYFSETQRNKGNFPGRFSGRQFSNSRSEMNVSTLELGDSALYLCASSLRQSAYNSPLHFGNGTRLTVT.

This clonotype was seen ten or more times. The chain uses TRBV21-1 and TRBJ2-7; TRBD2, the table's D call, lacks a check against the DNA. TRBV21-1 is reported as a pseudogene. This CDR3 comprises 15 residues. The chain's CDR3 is CASNREGLTGHEQYF. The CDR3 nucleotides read TGTGCCAGCAACCGCGAGGGCCTCACAGGTCACGAGCAGTACTTC.

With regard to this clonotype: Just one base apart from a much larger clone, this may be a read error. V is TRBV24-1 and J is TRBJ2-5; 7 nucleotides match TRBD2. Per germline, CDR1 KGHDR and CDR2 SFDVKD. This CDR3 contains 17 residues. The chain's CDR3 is CATRDWLGLGSVETQYF. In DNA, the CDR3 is TGTGCCACCCGTGATTGGCTCGGACTAGGAAGCGTCGAGACCCAGTACTTC.